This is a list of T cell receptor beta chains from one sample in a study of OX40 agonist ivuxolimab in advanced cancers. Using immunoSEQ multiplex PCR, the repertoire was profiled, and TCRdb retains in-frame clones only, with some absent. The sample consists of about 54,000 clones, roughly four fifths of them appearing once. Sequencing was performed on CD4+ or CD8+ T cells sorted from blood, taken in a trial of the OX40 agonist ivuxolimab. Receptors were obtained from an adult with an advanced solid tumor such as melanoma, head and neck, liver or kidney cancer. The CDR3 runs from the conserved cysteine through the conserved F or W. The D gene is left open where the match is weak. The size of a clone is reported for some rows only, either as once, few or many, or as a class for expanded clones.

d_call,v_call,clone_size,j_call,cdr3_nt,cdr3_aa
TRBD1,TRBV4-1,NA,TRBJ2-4,TGCGCCAGCAGCCAACCCTTCGGGGCCAGGGGGCCAAACATTCAGTACTTC,CASSQPFGARGPNIQYF
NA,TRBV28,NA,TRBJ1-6,TGTGCCAGCAGTAATCCCACAGGGCCTAATTCACCCCTCCACTTT,CASSNPTGPNSPLHF
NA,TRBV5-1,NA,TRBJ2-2,TGCGCCAGCAGCAGAAGGGGAGTCGACGGCACCGGGGAGCTGTTTTTT,CASSRRGVDGTGELFF
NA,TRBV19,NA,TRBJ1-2,TGTGCCAGTAGTCCCCGTTGGAGGACAGATGAAGGCTACACCTTC,CASSPRWRTDEGYTF
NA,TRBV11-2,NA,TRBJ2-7,TGTGCCAGCAGCGATTCTAGACGGAGACTACACGAGCAGTACTTC,CASSDSRRRLHEQYF
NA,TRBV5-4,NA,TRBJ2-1,TGTGCCAGCAGCTTAATAGGTCCCAATGAGCAGTTCTTC,CASSLIGPNEQFF
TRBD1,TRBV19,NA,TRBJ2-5,TGTGCCAGTAGGTGGGACAGGGCTGAAGAGACCCAGTACTTC,CASRWDRAEETQYF
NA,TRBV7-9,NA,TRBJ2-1,TGTGCCAGCACCCTGTCCGACCCGGATGAGCAGTTCTTC,CASTLSDPDEQFF
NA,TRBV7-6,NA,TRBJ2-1,TGTGCCAGCAGCTTAGAGGGAGGCGGGAACTCCTACAATGAGCAGTTCTTC,CASSLEGGGNSYNEQFF
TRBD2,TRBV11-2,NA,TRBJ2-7,TGTGCCAGCAGCCCGCTCACAGTAACTAGCGGGAAACCCTACGAGCAGTACTTC,CASSPLTVTSGKPYEQYF
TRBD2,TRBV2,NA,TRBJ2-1,TGTGCCAGCGATAAGCTACTACTAGCGGGAGGGCCGAGCTCCTACAATGAGCAGTTCTTC,CASDKLLLAGGPSSYNEQFF
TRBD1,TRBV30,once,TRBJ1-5,TGTGCCTGGAGTCCGGCCCAGGGGGTAATTGGAAATCAGCCCCAGCATTTT,CAWSPAQGVIGNQPQHF
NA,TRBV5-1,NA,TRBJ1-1,TGCGCCCGCAGCCGGGCACTGGGGGGGGCGCATACTGAAGCTTTCTTT,CARSRALGGAHTEAFF
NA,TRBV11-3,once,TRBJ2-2,TGTGCCAGCAGCTTAGCTACAGGGTTCACCGGGGAGCTGTTTTTT,CASSLATGFTGELFF
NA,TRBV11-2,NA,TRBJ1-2,TGTGCCAGCAGCTTTGGGAGGCCGCCTCGAAGGGATGGCTACACCTTC,CASSFGRPPRRDGYTF
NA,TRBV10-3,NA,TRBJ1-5,TGTGCCATCAGTAGGGATACGGATAATCAGCCCCAGCATTTT,CAISRDTDNQPQHF
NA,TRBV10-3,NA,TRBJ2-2,TGTGCCATCAGTGAGCCCCTCGGGCTGGCGGGTGGCGGGGAGCTGTTTTTT,CAISEPLGLAGGGELFF
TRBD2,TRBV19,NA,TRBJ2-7,TGTGCCAGTAGCGTCTCGCTAGCGGGGGCCTCCTACGAGCAGTACTTC,CASSVSLAGASYEQYF
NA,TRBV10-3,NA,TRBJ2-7,TGTGCCATCAGTGGGACAGACTACGAGCAGTACTTC,CAISGTDYEQYF
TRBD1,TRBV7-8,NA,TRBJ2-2,TGTGCCAGCAGCCTCCAAGGGACAGGGTTCCCCAACACCGGGGAGCTGTTTTTT,CASSLQGTGFPNTGELFF
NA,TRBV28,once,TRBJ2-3,TGTGCCAGCAGACAAAGGGGGGGACAAGTGGATACGCAGTATTTT,CASRQRGGQVDTQYF
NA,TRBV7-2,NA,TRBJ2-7,TGTGCCAGCAGCATTAAGGGGGGGAGGAACGAGCAGTACTTC,CASSIKGGRNEQYF
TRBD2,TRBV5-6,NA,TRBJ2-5,TGTGCCAGCAGCCCGAGAGCGGGGGAGATCTGGGAGACCCAGTACTTC,CASSPRAGEIWETQYF
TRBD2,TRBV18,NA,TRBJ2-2,TGTGCCAGCTCATCCTTACTAGCGGGAGGCACCGGGGAGCTGTTTTTT,CASSSLLAGGTGELFF
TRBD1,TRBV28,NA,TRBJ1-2,TGTGCCAGCAGTGGCGATGGGACAGGGGGCGCTCAGTTCTATGGCTACACCTTC,CASSGDGTGGAQFYGYTF
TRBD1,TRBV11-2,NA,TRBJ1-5,TGTGCCAGCAGCACCGGGACAGTTAGCAATCAGCCCCAGCATTTT,CASSTGTVSNQPQHF
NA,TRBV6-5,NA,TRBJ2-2,TGTGCCAGCAGTTACTCACTCGGGAGCCTCGGCGGGGAGCTGTTTTTT,CASSYSLGSLGGELFF
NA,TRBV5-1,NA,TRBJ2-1,TGCGCCAGCAGCTTAGCGGACAACAGGTGGTTCTTC,CASSLADNRWFF
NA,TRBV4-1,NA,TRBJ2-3,TGCGCCAGCGGCCAAGTGAGTGATACAGATACGCAGTATTTT,CASGQVSDTDTQYF
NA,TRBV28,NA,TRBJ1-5,TGTGCCAGCAGTTTACAGAAACAGGGAAAACAGCCCCAGCATTTT,CASSLQKQGKQPQHF